This T cell receptor beta chain was obtained from a study of CD8 T cells in ankylosing spondylitis. Overall study results and limits: In synovial fluid and blood from reactive arthritis, some motif variants were previously reported. Enrichment of disease-linked clones was reportedly significant in matched ankylosing spondylitis synovial fluid. Relatively scarce in peripheral blood, disease-linked clones were CD8+. A motif in TCR beta, a set of under ten highly homologous variants, appeared characteristic of ankylosing spondylitis blood.

The TCR beta libraries were generated through quantitative 5'-RACE incorporating molecular barcodes. TCRdb analysed the 5' RACE reads with MiXCR anew, one entry per CDR3 protein. The table records more than 650,000 distinct CDR3 sequences, 10% to 15% of them present only once. This clonotype was seen only a few times. The antigen is unknown. The TCR sequence derives from a male donor with ankylosing spondylitis. Input material: blood, either unsorted or a sorted T cell fraction (not recorded which).

For the CDR3, the DNA is TGTGCCAGCTCCGCGACCCGTGGCGGGGAGCTGTTTTTT. It specifies CASSATRGGELFF. The chain uses TRBV18 and TRBJ2-2; no definite D call. The V gene's germline CDR1 is KGHSH and CDR2 LQKENI. V was trimmed by 6 bases and J by 7 bases, leaving 12 bases between them. The CDR3 has 13 amino acids.